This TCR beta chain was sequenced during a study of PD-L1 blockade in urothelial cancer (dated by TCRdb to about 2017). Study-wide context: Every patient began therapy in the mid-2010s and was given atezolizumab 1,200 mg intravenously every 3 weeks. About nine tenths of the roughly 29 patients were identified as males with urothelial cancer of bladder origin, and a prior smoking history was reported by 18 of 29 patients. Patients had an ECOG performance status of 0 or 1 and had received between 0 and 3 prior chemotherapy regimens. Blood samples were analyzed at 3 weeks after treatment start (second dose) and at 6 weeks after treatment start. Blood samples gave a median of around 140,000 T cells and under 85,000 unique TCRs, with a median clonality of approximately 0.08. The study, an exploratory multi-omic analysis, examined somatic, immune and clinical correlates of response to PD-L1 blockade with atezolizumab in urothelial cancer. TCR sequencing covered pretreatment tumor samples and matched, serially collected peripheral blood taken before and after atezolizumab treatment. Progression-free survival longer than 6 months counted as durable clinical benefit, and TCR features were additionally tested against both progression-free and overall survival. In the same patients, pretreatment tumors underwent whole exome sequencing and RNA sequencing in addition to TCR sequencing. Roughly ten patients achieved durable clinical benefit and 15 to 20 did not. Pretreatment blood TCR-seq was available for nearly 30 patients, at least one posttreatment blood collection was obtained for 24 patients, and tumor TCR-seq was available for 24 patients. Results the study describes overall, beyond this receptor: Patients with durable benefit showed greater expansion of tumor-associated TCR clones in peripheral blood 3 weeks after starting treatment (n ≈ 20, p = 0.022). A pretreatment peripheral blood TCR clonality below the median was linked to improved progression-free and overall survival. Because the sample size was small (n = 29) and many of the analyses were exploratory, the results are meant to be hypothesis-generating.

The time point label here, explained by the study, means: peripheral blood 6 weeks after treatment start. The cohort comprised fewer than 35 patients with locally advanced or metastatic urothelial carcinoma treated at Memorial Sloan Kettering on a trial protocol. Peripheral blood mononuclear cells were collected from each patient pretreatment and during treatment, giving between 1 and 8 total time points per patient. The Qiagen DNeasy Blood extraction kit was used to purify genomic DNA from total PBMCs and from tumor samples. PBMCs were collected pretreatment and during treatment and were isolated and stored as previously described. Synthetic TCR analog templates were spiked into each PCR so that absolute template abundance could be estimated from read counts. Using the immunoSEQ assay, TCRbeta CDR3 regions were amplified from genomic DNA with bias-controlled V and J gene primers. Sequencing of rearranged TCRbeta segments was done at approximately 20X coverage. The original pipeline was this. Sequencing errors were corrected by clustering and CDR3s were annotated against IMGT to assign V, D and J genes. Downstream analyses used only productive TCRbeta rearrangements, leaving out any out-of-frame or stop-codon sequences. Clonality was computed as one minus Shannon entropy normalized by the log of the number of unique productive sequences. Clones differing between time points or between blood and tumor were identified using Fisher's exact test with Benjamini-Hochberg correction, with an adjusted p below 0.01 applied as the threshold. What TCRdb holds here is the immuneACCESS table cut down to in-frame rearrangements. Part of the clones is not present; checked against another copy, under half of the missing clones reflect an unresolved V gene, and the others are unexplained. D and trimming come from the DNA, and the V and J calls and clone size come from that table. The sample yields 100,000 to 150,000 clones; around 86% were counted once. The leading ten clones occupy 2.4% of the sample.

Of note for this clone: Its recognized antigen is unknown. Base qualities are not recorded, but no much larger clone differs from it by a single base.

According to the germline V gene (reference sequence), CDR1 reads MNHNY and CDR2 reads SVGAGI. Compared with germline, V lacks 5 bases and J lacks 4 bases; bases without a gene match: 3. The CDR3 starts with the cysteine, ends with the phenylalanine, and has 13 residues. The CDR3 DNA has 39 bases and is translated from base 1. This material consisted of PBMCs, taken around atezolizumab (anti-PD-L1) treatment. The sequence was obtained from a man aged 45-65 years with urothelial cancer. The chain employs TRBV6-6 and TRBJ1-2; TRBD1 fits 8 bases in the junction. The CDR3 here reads CASSQQGGYGYTF. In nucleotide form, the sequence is TGTGCCAGCAGTCAACAGGGGGGCTATGGCTACACCTTC.